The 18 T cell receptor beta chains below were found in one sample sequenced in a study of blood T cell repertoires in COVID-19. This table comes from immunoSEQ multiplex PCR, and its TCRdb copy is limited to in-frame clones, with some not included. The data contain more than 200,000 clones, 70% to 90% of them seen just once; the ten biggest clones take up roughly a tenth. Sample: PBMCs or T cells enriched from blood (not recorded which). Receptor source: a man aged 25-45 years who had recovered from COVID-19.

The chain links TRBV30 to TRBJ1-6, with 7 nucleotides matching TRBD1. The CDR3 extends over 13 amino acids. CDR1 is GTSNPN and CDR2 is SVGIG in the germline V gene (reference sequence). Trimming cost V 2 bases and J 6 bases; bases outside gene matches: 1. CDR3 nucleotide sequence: TGTGCCTGGAGTCGACAGGGTAATTCACCCCTCCACTTT. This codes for CAWSRQGNSPLHF.

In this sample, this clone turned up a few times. In nucleotides, the CDR3 is TGTGCCAGCAGCATCCAACCCGACTCGTCCTACGAGCAGTACTTC. It encodes CASSIQPDSSYEQYF. The rearrangement links TRBV7-2 to TRBJ2-7; D gene unclear. In germline, CDR1 is SGHTA, CDR2 FQGNSA. V was shortened by 5 bases and J by 1 base, with 15 bases between the two germline ends. The CDR3 consists of 15 residues.

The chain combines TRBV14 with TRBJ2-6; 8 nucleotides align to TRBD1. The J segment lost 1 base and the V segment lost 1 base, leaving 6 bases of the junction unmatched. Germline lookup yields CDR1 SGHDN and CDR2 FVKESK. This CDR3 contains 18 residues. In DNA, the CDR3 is TGTGCCAGCAGCCAAGCGTGGACAGGGCTTTCTGGGGCCAACGTCCTGACTTTC. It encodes CASSQAWTGLSGANVLTF.

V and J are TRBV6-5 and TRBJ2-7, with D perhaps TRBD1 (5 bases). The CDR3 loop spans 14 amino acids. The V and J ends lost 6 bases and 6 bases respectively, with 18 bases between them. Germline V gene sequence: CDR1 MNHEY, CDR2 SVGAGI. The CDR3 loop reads CASSLGQEASEQYF. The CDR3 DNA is TGTGCCAGCAGCCTGGGGCAGGAAGCCAGCGAGCAGTACTTC.

The CDR3 DNA reads TGTGCCAGCAGCTCTGACAGAAACTATGGCTACACCTTC. It specifies CASSSDRNYGYTF. The chain joins TRBV11-2 to TRBJ1-2, with a weak D call TRBD1 (5 bases). Germline loops: CDR1 SGHAT, CDR2 FQNNGV. The CDR3 runs to 13 residues. The ends were cut back, 4 bases at V and 2 bases at J, with 8 bases in the middle.

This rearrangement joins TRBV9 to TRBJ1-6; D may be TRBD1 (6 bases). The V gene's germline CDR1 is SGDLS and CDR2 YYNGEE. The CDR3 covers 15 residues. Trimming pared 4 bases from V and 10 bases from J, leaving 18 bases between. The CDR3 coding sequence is TGTGCCAGCAGCACCGTTGGTGGGGGCACCTCACCCCTCCACTTT. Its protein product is CASSTVGGGTSPLHF.

The DNA of the CDR3 is TGTGCCAGCAGCTTAGGGGGGACAGGGGGCGGAAACACTGAAGCTTTCTTT. Translating gives CASSLGGTGGGNTEAFF. The chain combines TRBV11-2 with TRBJ1-1, with 12 positions matching TRBD1. CDR3 size: 17 residues. Germline CDR1 is SGHAT and CDR2 is FQNNGV. With 1 base clipped from V and 2 bases from J, the junction kept 5 bases outside the gene matches.

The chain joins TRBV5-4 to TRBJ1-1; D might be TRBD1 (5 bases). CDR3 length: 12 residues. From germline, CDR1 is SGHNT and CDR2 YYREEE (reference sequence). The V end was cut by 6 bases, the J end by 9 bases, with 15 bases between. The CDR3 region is CASMRETEQAFF. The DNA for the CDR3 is TGTGCCAGCATGCGGGAGACAGAGCAAGCTTTCTTT.

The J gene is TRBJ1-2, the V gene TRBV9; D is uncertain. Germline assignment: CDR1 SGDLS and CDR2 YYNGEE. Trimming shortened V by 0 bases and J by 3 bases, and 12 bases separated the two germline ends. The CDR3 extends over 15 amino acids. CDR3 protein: CASSVGPSGYYGYTF. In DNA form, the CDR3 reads TGTGCCAGCAGCGTAGGGCCGTCCGGGTACTATGGCTACACCTTC.

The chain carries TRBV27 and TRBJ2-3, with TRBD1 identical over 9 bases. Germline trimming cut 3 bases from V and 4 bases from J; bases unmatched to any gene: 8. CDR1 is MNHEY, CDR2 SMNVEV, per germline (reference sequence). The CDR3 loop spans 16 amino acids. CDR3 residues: CASSFLDRGWADTQYF. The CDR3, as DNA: TGTGCCAGCAGTTTTCTGGACAGGGGTTGGGCAGATACGCAGTATTTT.

The CDR3 protein is CASSPGGAGVVNTEAFF. Written as DNA, the CDR3 is TGTGCCAGCTCACCAGGGGGGGCAGGGGTGGTCAACACTGAAGCTTTCTTT. V and J are TRBV18 and TRBJ1-1; D may be TRBD1 (6 bases). The CDR3 runs 17 residues. Germline CDR1 is KGHSH and CDR2 is LQKENI. Trimming cost V 2 bases and J 2 bases, with 18 bases left between them.

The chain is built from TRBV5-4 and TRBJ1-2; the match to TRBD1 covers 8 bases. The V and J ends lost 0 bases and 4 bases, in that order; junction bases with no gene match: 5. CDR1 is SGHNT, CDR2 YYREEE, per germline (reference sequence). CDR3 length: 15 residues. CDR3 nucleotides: TGTGCCAGCAGCTTGGGGGCAGGGGGCGTCTATGGCTACACCTTC. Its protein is CASSLGAGGVYGYTF.

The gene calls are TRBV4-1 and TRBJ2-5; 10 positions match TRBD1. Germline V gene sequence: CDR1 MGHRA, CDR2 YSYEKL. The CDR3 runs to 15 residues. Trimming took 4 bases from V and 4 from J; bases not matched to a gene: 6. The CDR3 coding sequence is TGCGCCAGCAGCCTCGGGACAGGGGAGCGAGAGACCCAGTACTTC. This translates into CASSLGTGERETQYF.

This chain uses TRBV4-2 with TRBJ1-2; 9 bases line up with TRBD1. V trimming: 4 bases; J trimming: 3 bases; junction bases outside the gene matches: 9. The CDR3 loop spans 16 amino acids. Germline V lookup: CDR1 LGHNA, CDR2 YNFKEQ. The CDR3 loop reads CASSPEGQGYYYGYTF. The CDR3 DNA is TGTGCCAGCAGCCCTGAGGGACAGGGATATTACTATGGCTACACCTTC.

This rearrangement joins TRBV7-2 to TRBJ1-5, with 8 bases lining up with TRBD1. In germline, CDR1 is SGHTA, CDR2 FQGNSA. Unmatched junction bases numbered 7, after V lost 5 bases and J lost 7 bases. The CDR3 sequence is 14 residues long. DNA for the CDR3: TGTGCCAGCAGCCTACAGGGGGTCTGGCAGCCCCAGCATTTT. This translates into CASSLQGVWQPQHF.

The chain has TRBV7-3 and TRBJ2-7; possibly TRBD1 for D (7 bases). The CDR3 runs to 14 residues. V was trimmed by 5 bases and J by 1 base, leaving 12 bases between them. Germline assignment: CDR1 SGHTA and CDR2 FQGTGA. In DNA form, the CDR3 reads TGTGCCAGCAGCCCCAGGGGGACTTCCTACGAGCAGTACTTC. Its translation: CASSPRGTSYEQYF.

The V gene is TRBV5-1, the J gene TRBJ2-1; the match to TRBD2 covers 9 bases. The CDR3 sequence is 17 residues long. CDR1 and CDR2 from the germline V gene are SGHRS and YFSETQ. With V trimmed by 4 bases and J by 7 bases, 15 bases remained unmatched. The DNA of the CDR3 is TGCGCCAGCAGCCCACAGGGTCGTAGCGGGAGCAGTAATGAGCAGTTCTTC. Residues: CASSPQGRSGSSNEQFF.

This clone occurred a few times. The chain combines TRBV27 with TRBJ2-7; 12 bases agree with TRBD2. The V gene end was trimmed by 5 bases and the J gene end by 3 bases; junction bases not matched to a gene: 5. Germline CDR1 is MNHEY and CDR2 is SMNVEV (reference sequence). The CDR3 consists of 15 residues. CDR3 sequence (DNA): TGTGCCAGCAGTCCGTCGGGACTAGCGGGCTACGAGCAGTACTTC. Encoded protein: CASSPSGLAGYEQYF.